This T cell receptor beta chain was obtained from a study of blood T cells in healthy people across ages. This clonotype was found many times. A sample-barcoded 5' primer and a J-beta primer mix were used in a second PCR of roughly 6 to 11 cycles. CDR3-containing paired-end reads numbering at least 2.5 million came from each sample. Via MiXCR, TCRdb re-called the 5' RACE reads, giving one row per CDR3 protein. Seen here are approximately 680,000 distinct CDR3 sequences, 32% observed once, and the top ten hold approximately 15%. The CDR3 sequence is 15 residues long. V shed 5 bases, J shed 2 bases, and the junction held 9 bases outside the gene matches. The germline CDR1 and CDR2 sequences are SEHNR and FQNEAQ (reference sequence).

The chain carries TRBV7-9 and TRBJ2-7, with 7 bases fitting TRBD1. This clonotype was sampled from a woman of 80 years or more in good health. Sequencing used blood. CDR3 DNA sequence: TGTGCCAGCAGCACAAGGGTGACAGGGCCCTACGAGCAGTACTTC. This sequence encodes CASSTRVTGPYEQYF.